Shown below are 23 T cell receptor beta chains from a single sample sequenced in a study of Ad26.COV2.S vaccination and SARS-CoV-2 variants. Profiled with immunoSEQ multiplex PCR; TCRdb holds only in-frame clones, not every one. Of a few hundred thousand clones in the sample, roughly 87% were seen once. The treatment was: about 20 received Ad26.COV2.S at low or high dose, single or two shots; 5 received placebo; per-sample allocation not given. Day 63 after the first vaccine or placebo injection was the time point for sampling. The sample consisted of peripheral blood, taken in a trial of Ad26.COV2.S vaccine versus placebo. The receptor source for this set is a person aged 18-65 years who received the Ad26.COV2.S COVID-19 vaccine or a placebo.

The chain employs TRBV5-1 and TRBJ1-4; 11 positions agree with TRBD1. CDR3 length: 16 amino acids. Per the germline V gene, CDR1 is SGHRS and CDR2 is YFSETQ. J gave up 5 bases and V 2 bases, and 5 bases lay outside the gene matches. In DNA, the CDR3 is TGCGCCAGCAGCTTATTCGGGACAGGGGGGAATGAAAAACTGTTTTTT. It codes for CASSLFGTGGNEKLFF.

The chain employs TRBV12-5 and TRBJ2-1; weak D call: TRBD1 (5 bases). The CDR3 consists of 14 residues. Germline assignment: CDR1 LGHNT and CDR2 FRNRAP. V lost 1 base to trimming and J lost 10 bases, with 14 bases between them. CDR3 sequence (DNA): TGTGCTAGTGGTTTGGCACCAGGGCTTAGCGAGCAGTTCTTC. As protein: CASGLAPGLSEQFF.

V is TRBV3-1 (or the pseudogene TRBV3-2) and J is TRBJ1-1; D perhaps matches TRBD1 (5 bases). Trimming shortened V by 4 bases and J by 3 bases, and 15 bases separated the two germline ends. This CDR3 has 15 amino acids. Germline CDR1 is LGHDT and CDR2 is YNNKEL (reference sequence). In DNA form, the CDR3 reads TGTGCCAGCAGCCGAACCCCAGGGAGGGACACTGAAGCTTTCTTT. Translating gives CASSRTPGRDTEAFF.

The chain uses TRBV30 and TRBJ2-3, with TRBD2 matching 10 bases. CDR1 and CDR2 (germline): GTSNPN, SVGIG (reference sequence). V gave up 3 bases and J gave up 0 bases; unmatched junction bases: 0. The CDR3 loop spans 14 amino acids. The CDR3 region has the DNA TGTGCCTGGAGACTAGCGGGGAGCACAGATACGCAGTATTTT. Protein sequence: CAWRLAGSTDTQYF.

The chain uses TRBV30 and TRBJ2-7, with D hard to call. This CDR3 contains 12 residues. Germline assignment: CDR1 GTSNPN and CDR2 SVGIG (reference sequence). V was clipped by 4 bases and J by 4 bases, with 11 bases between them. The CDR3, as DNA: TGTGCCTGGAAGCCCGGATTATACGAGCAGTACTTC. It specifies CAWKPGLYEQYF.

The chain is built from TRBV30 and TRBJ2-7, with a weak D call TRBD2 (5 bases). The germline CDR1 and CDR2 sequences are GTSNPN and SVGIG (reference sequence). CDR3 length: 13 amino acids. Deletions cut 3 bases from V and 2 bases from J, with 11 bases between. The CDR3 DNA reads as TGTGCCTGGAGGGGAGCAGGCACCTACGAGCAGTACTTC. This encodes CAWRGAGTYEQYF. The entire variable domain, with the rest obtained from reference TRBV30 and TRBJ2-7, is as follows: SQTIHQWPATLVQPVGSPLSLECTVEGTSNPNLYWYRQAAGRGLQLLFYSVGIGQISSEVPQNLSASRPQDRQFILSSKKLLLSDSGFYLCAWRGAGTYEQYFGPGTRLTVT.

The chain couples TRBV25-1 to TRBJ1-4, with 10 bases matching TRBD1. Trimming took 6 bases from V and 8 from J; bases not matched to a gene: 15. CDR3 length equals 17 residues. Germline values: CDR1 MGHDK, CDR2 SYGVNS. CDR3 sequence reads: CASSEVPGQGTAEKLFF. Written as DNA, the CDR3 is TGTGCCAGCAGCGAGGTTCCGGGACAGGGGACCGCGGAAAAACTGTTTTTT.

This chain joins TRBV19 and TRBJ1-1; 9 bases fit TRBD1. The CDR3 runs to 15 residues. J was trimmed by 2 bases and V by 5 bases; bases with no gene match: 6. CDR1 is LNHDA, CDR2 SQIVND, per germline (reference sequence). The CDR3 here is CASSPRTGANTEAFF. The DNA of the CDR3 is TGTGCCAGTAGTCCTCGGACAGGGGCCAACACTGAAGCTTTCTTT. Supplemented by reference TRBV19 and TRBJ1-1, the full variable domain reads DGGITQSPKYLFRKEGQNVTLSCEQNLNHDAMYWYRQDPGQGLRLIYYSQIVNDFQKGDIAEGYSVSREKKESFPLTVTSAQKNPTAFYLCASSPRTGANTEAFFGQGTRLTVV.

V and J are TRBV6-5 and TRBJ1-1, with TRBD1 matching 12 bases. From germline, CDR1 is MNHEY and CDR2 SVGAGI. The CDR3 spans 15 residues. The V gene end was trimmed by 4 bases and the J gene end by 5 bases; junction bases not matched to a gene: 5. CDR3 protein: CASSSGQGARTEAFF. The CDR3 DNA sequence: TGTGCCAGCAGTTCGGGACAGGGGGCGCGTACTGAAGCTTTCTTT.

CDR3 loop: CASSISENYGYTF. The CDR3, as DNA: TGTGCCAGTAGTATTTCAGAAAACTATGGCTACACCTTC. V usage is TRBV19 and J usage is TRBJ1-2; D not certain. The CDR3 covers 13 residues. The V gene's germline CDR1 is LNHDA and CDR2 SQIVND (reference sequence). Trimming cost V 3 bases and J 2 bases, with 7 bases left between them.

The chain joins TRBV27 to TRBJ2-1, with D possibly being TRBD2 (6 bases). Trimming took off 5 bases at V and 1 base at J, with 12 bases between the two ends. The CDR3 runs 15 residues. Per germline, CDR1 MNHEY and CDR2 SMNVEV (reference sequence). The DNA for the CDR3 is TGTGCCAGCAGTCGGGAGCCCAGGTCCTACAATGAGCAGTTCTTC. Translated, it gives CASSREPRSYNEQFF.

This clone was recorded once. This chain links TRBV5-6 with TRBJ2-2, with TRBD1 as a possible D gene (6 bases). CDR3 length: 15 amino acids. V was pared by 1 base and J by 5 bases, with 12 bases between. CDR1 and CDR2 from the germline V gene are SGHDT and YYEEEE. CDR3 sequence reads: CASSLTGIGTGELFF. Here the CDR3 DNA reads TGTGCCAGCAGCTTGACAGGGATCGGGACCGGGGAGCTGTTTTTT.

This clone was seen at least ten times. The CDR3 region has the DNA TGTGCCAGCAGCCCTGCTGGCTTGAACGAGCAGTACTTC. Translation gives CASSPAGLNEQYF. The chain links TRBV5-6 to TRBJ2-7; the D is unclear. The length of the CDR3 is 13 residues. The V end lost 4 bases, the J end lost 5 bases, and 13 bases lay between the germline ends. Looked up from germline, CDR1 is SGHDT and CDR2 is YYEEEE. Full variable domain (remainder filled in from reference TRBV5-6 and TRBJ2-7): DAGVTQSPTHLIKTRGQQVTLRCSPKSGHDTVSWYQQALGQGPQFIFQYYEEEERQRGNFPDRFSGHQFPNYSSELNVNALLLGDSALYLCASSPAGLNEQYFGPGTRLTVT.

A few counts support this clone. The chain couples TRBV28 to TRBJ1-5; 10 bases are shared with TRBD1. Germline CDR1 is MDHEN and CDR2 is SYDVKM. After removal of 4 bases from V and 2 bases from J, the junction contained 11 bases not matched to a gene. The CDR3 extends over 18 amino acids. CDR3 in DNA: TGTGCCAGCAGTTCTCCGGGACAGGGGCGCTCGGGCAATCAGCCCCAGCATTTT. Its protein product is CASSSPGQGRSGNQPQHF. The whole variable domain, remainder taken from reference TRBV28 and TRBJ1-5, is DVKVTQSSRYLVKRTGEKVFLECVQDMDHENMFWYRQDPGLGLRLIYFSYDVKMKEKGDIPEGYSVSREKKERFSLILESASTNQTSMYLCASSSPGQGRSGNQPQHFGDGTRLSIL.

This rearrangement joins TRBV6-2 or TRBV6-3 to TRBJ2-7; 7 bases are a match to TRBD1. The CDR3 has 14 residues. The J segment lost 0 bases and the V segment lost 5 bases, leaving 4 bases of the junction unmatched. Per the germline V gene, CDR1 is MNHEY and CDR2 is SVGEGT. This chain's CDR3 is CASSPTGSSYEQYF. The CDR3 region has the DNA TGTGCCAGCAGTCCGACAGGGAGCTCCTACGAGCAGTACTTC.

This sequence joins TRBV18 and TRBJ2-7, with 10 bases that match TRBD2. V was pared by 0 bases and J by 4 bases, with 12 bases of the junction left unmatched. The germline CDR1 and CDR2 sequences are KGHSH and LQKENI. The CDR3 has 18 amino acids. For the CDR3, the DNA is TGTGCCAGCTCACCACCCAAACCAACTAGCGGGGAGGCTTACGAGCAGTACTTC. This encodes CASSPPKPTSGEAYEQYF.

Only one count was recorded for this clone. V is TRBV6-5 and J is TRBJ2-3; D perhaps matches TRBD2 (5 bases). The CDR3 totals 12 residues. V lost 7 bases and J 4 bases, leaving 9 bases between the germline ends. The germline gives CDR1 MNHEY, CDR2 SVGAGI. The chain's CDR3 is CASTSGPDTQYF. CDR3 DNA sequence: TGTGCCAGCACGAGCGGTCCAGATACGCAGTATTTT.

This chain links TRBV7-8 with TRBJ2-7; 9 bases match TRBD1. V was pared by 3 bases and J by 3 bases, with 6 bases of the junction left unmatched. Per germline, CDR1 SGHVS and CDR2 FQNEAQ. The CDR3 totals 15 residues. CDR3 in amino acids: CASSFPGQGFYEQYF. The CDR3 DNA reads as TGTGCCAGCAGCTTCCCTGGACAGGGGTTCTACGAGCAGTACTTC.

V is TRBV9 and J is TRBJ2-1; D might be TRBD1 (5 bases). Trimming removed 2 bases at V and 7 bases at J, with 7 bases between. The CDR3 is made up of 12 amino acids. Per germline, CDR1 SGDLS and CDR2 YYNGEE. As DNA, the CDR3 is TGTGCCAGCAGCGTCGACAGTAATGAGCAGTTCTTC. This gives the protein CASSVDSNEQFF.

This chain joins TRBV6-5 and TRBJ2-1; TRBD1 might be the D (5 bases). CDR3 length equals 11 residues. The V end was cut by 2 bases, the J end by 10 bases, with 6 bases between. CDR1 is MNHEY, CDR2 SVGAGI, per germline. As DNA, the CDR3 is TGTGCCAGCAGTTACGGGGCCGAGCAGTTCTTC. Its protein is CASSYGAEQFF.

This chain uses TRBV7-9 with TRBJ1-6, with TRBD1 as a possible D gene (6 bases). This CDR3 is built from 14 residues. Trimming removed 5 bases at V and 6 bases at J, with 11 bases between. Germline lookup yields CDR1 SEHNR and CDR2 FQNEAQ (reference sequence). The CDR3 is CASSLGAFNSPLHF. DNA of the CDR3: TGTGCCAGCAGCCTGGGGGCGTTTAATTCACCCCTCCACTTT.

The chain has TRBV3-1 (or the pseudogene TRBV3-2) and TRBJ2-1; 9 bases fit TRBD1. CDR1 is LGHDT, CDR2 YNNKEL, per germline (reference sequence). The CDR3 has 16 residues. Trimming removed 5 bases from V and 0 bases from J; junction bases left unmatched: 5. CDR3 coding DNA: TGTGCCAGCAGCACCCGGACAGGGGACTCCTACAATGAGCAGTTCTTC. Its protein product is CASSTRTGDSYNEQFF.

The chain employs TRBV20-1 and TRBJ1-2; no clear D gene. The CDR3 loop spans 11 amino acids. Germline-derived CDR1 and CDR2 are DFQATT and SNEGSKA (reference sequence). Trimming shortened V by 6 bases and J by 3 bases, and 8 bases separated the two germline ends. The CDR3, as DNA: TGCAGTGCCTCGGGAGACTATGGCTACACCTTC. It is translated as CSASGDYGYTF.